This TCR beta chain was sequenced during a study of shared clonotypes between healthy human individuals. Per germline, CDR1 MDHEN and CDR2 SYDVKM. This CDR3 has 13 residues. The V segment lost 7 bases and the J segment 6 bases; nucleotides outside the gene matches: 8. Only in-frame clones appear in the TCRdb table, and some are missing; sequencing was by immunoSEQ multiplex PCR. The data hold hundreds of thousands of clones, with more than 70% observed a single time. The receptor was isolated from a woman aged 25 to 39 in good health. This chain connects TRBV28 to TRBJ1-1; 7 nucleotides line up with TRBD1. Input material: memory CD4+ T cells sorted from blood. Regarding subset: CD45RA-negative fraction. CDR3 coding DNA: TGTGCCAGCAAAAAGACAGGGTTGTCTGAAGCTTTCTTT. Protein sequence: CASKKTGLSEAFF.